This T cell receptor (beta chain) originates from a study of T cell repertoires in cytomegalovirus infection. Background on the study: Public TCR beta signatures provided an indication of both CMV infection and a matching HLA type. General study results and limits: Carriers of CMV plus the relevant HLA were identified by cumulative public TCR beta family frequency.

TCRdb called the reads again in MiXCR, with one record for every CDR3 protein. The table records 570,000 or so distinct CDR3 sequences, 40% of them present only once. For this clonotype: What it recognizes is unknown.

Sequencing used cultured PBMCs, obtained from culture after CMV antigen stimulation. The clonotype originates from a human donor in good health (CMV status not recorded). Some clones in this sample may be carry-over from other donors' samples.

The CDR3 is CASESGTEYNEQFF. CDR3 DNA: TGTGCCAGCGAGTCCGGGACAGAATACAATGAGCAGTTCTTC. The chain links TRBV5-5 to TRBJ2-1; 7 nucleotides align to TRBD1. With V trimmed by 7 bases and J by 4 bases, 8 bases remained unmatched. Germline lookup yields CDR1 SGHKS and CDR2 YYEKEE (reference sequence). There are 14 residues in the CDR3.